Reported below is one TCR beta chain. No antigen is known for it. These data come from a study of cytomegalovirus exposure and HLA in healthy donors. Whole-study findings and limits: The CMV antigen specificity of a few CMV-associated chains was confirmed through in vitro analysis. Across all donors, roughly uniform sequencing depth was an assumption of the presence/absence analyses. Later analysis reportedly placed an Asian-associated ancestry cluster below the roughly 680-donor mean in N-insertions.

This PCR relied on a set of 60 Vbeta primers and 13 Jbeta primers. Only in-frame clones appear in the TCRdb table, and some are missing; sequencing was by immunoSEQ multiplex PCR. The sample lists tens of thousands of clones; under 80% were seen once. The CDR3 is 15 amino acids. Germline V gene sequence: CDR1 LNHDA, CDR2 SQIVND (reference sequence). V lost 6 bases, J lost 9 bases, and 9 bases stayed unmatched. The receptor was derived from a male donor in good health and CMV-seropositive. The rearrangement joins TRBV19 to TRBJ2-1; TRBD2 agrees at 12 bases. The sequencing input was PBMCs. The CDR3 nucleotides read TGTGCCAGTAGCCCGGGGGTACTAGCGGGAGGTGAGCAGTTCTTC. Amino acids: CASSPGVLAGGEQFF.